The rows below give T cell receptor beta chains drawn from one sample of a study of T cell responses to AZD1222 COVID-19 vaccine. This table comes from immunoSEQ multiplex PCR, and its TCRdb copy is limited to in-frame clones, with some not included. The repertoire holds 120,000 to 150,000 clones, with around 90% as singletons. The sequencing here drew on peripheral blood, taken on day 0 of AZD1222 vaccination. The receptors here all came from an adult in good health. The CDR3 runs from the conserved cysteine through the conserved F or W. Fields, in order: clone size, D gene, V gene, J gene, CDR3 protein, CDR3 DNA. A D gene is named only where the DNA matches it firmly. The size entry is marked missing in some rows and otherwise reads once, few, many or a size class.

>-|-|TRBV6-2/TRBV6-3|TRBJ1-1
CASSHLITEAFF
TGTGCCAGCAGTCACCTAATCACTGAAGCTTTCTTT
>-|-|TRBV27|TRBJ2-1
CASSLVPGDEQFF
TGTGCCAGCAGTTTAGTCCCAGGGGATGAGCAGTTCTTC
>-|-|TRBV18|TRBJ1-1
CASSPSPGLNTEAFF
TGTGCCAGCTCACCAAGCCCAGGTCTGAACACTGAAGCTTTCTTT
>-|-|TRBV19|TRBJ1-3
CASSIAGRSSGNTIYF
TGTGCCAGTAGTATAGCAGGTCGTTCTTCTGGAAACACCATATATTTT
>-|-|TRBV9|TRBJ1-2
CASSVDPGIGYGYTF
TGTGCCAGCAGCGTAGATCCAGGGATCGGCTATGGCTACACCTTC
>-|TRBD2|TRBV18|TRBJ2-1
CASSPPPSGRGEQFF
TGTGCCAGCTCACCACCGCCTAGCGGGAGGGGTGAGCAGTTCTTC
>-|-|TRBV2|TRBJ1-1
CATTGIGEAFF
TGTGCCACCACAGGGATCGGTGAAGCTTTCTTT
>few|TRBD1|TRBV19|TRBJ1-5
CASSIGETGRQPQHF
TGTGCCAGTAGTATAGGGGAGACAGGGCGTCAGCCCCAGCATTTT
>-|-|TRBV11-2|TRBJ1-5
CASSSGGGAGQPQHF
TGTGCCAGCAGCTCTGGGGGGGGCGCAGGTCAGCCCCAGCATTTT
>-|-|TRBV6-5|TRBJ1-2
CASSYSSVVGSYGYTF
TGTGCCAGCAGTTACTCTTCGGTGGTGGGAAGCTATGGCTACACCTTC
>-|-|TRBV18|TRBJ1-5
CASSPLGGNQPQHF
TGTGCCAGCTCACCATTAGGGGGCAATCAGCCCCAGCATTTT
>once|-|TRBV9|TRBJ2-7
CASSRGGTHYEQYF
TGTGCCAGCAGCCGAGGGGGGACCCACTACGAGCAGTACTTC
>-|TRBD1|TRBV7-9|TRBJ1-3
CASSAPGGANTIYF
TGTGCCAGCAGCGCCCCAGGGGGAGCAAACACCATATATTTT
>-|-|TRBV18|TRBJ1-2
CASSREGNYGYTF
TGTGCCAGCTCCAGAGAGGGAAACTATGGCTACACCTTC
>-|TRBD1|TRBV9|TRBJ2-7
CASSVEGQRLREQYF
TGTGCCAGCAGCGTAGAGGGACAGCGACTACGCGAGCAGTACTTC
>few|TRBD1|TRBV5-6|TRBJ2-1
CASSDLDRGPTYNEQFF
TGTGCCAGCTCGGACCTCGACAGGGGACCCACCTACAATGAGCAGTTCTTC
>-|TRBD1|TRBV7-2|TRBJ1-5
CASSWTGSGNQPQHF
TGTGCCAGCAGCTGGACAGGGAGTGGCAATCAGCCCCAGCATTTT
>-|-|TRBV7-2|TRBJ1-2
CASTGTSANYGYTF
TGTGCCAGCACAGGGACCTCCGCTAACTATGGCTACACCTTC
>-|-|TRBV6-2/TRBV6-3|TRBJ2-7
CASSYNTLDSSSSYEQYF
TGTGCCAGCAGTTACAATACCTTGGACAGCTCGAGCTCCTACGAGCAGTACTTC
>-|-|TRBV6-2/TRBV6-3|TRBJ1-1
CASSPTLNTEAFF
TGTGCCAGCAGTCCCACACTGAACACTGAAGCTTTCTTT
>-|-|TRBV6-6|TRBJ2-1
CASRGTGTDEQFF
TGTGCCAGCAGGGGTACAGGGACCGATGAGCAGTTCTTC
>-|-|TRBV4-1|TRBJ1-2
CASSQDSAYGYTF
TGCGCCAGCAGCCAAGATTCGGCTTATGGCTACACCTTC
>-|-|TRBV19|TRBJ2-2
CASSTGWGYSNTGELFF
TGTGCCAGTAGTACTGGCTGGGGTTACTCGAACACCGGGGAGCTGTTTTTT
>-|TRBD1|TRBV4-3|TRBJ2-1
CASSPGTGGPYNEQFF
TGCGCCAGCAGCCCGGGGACAGGGGGCCCCTACAATGAGCAGTTCTTC
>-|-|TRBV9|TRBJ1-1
CASSVASANTEAFF
TGTGCCAGCAGCGTAGCGTCAGCGAACACTGAAGCTTTCTTT
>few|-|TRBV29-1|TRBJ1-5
CSVGGTDLSAQHF
TGCAGCGTCGGGGGAACAGATCTGTCGGCCCAGCATTTT
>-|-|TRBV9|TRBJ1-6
CASSVEENSPLHF
TGTGCCAGCAGCGTAGAGGAGAATTCACCCCTCCACTTT
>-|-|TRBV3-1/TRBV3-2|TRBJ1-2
CASSSLNYGYTF
TGTGCCAGCAGCTCCCTCAACTATGGCTACACCTTC
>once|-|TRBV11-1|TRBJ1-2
CASSLAGAHYGYTF
TGTGCCAGCAGCTTAGCCGGGGCGCACTATGGCTACACCTTC
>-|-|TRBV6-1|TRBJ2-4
CASSEGSGLGAKNIQYF
TGTGCCAGCAGCGAAGGGTCGGGGCTGGGAGCCAAAAACATTCAGTACTTC
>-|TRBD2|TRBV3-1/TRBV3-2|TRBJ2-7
CASSPGLAGDSYEQYF
TGTGCCAGCAGCCCAGGACTAGCGGGGGACTCCTACGAGCAGTACTTC
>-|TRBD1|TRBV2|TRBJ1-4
CASRRDSGAEKLFF
TGTGCCAGCAGGCGGGACAGTGGGGCTGAAAAACTGTTTTTT
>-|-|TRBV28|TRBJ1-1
CASSRSLRGSDTEAFF
TGTGCCAGCAGCCGATCACTTAGGGGGTCTGACACTGAAGCTTTCTTT
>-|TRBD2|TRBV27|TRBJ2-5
CASSLIAGAGETQYF
TGTGCCAGCAGTTTAATAGCGGGAGCGGGGGAGACCCAGTACTTC
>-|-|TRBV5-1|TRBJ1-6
CASSLAPGNSPLHF
TGCGCCAGCAGCTTGGCCCCGGGGAATTCACCCCTCCACTTT
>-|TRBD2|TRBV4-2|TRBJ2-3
CASSQGSGETDTQYF
TGTGCCAGCAGCCAAGGTAGCGGGGAGACAGATACGCAGTATTTT
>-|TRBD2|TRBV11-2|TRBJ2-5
CASSFSGGAASRGLQTQYF
TGTGCCAGCAGCTTTAGCGGGGGGGCTGCGTCGAGGGGACTACAGACCCAGTACTTC
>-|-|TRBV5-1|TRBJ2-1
CASSLVSSGGEQFF
TGCGCCAGCAGCTTGGTATCTTCCGGGGGTGAGCAGTTCTTC
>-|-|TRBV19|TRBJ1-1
CASSPRGVYTEAFF
TGTGCCAGTAGTCCCCGGGGTGTGTACACTGAAGCTTTCTTT
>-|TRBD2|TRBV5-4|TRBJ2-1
CASSLAELAGVGEQFF
TGTGCCAGCAGCTTGGCGGAACTAGCGGGGGTGGGTGAGCAGTTCTTC
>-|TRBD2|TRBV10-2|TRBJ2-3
CASIQGLAGGPVDTTDTQYF
TGCGCCAGCATTCAGGGACTAGCGGGAGGGCCGGTAGACACCACAGATACGCAGTATTTT